This entry concerns a single TCR beta chain. Per the original methods: Amplifying reference gene primers gave estimates of nucleated cell counts. Using immunoSEQ multiplex PCR, the repertoire was profiled, and TCRdb retains in-frame clones only, with some absent. The DNA was the basis for D and trimming; V, J and clone size are from that table. The data contain 320,000 or so clones, around nine tenths of them singletons. This record comes from a study of blood T cell repertoires in COVID-19. Study summary: Acute-phase and convalescent COVID-19 samples originated in the United States, Italy and Spain. Sources were T cells, B-cell-depleted T cells, or PBMCs; the material itself was cDNA or gDNA.

Recruits, aged roughly 18 to 95 years, lived in 25 or so US areas. This CDR3 region has 14 residues. Trimming cost V 2 bases and J 4 bases, with 11 bases left between them. Per germline, CDR1 MDHEN and CDR2 SYDVKM. The source of this sequence is a man aged 30 to 39 who had recovered from COVID-19. Sequenced: PBMCs or T cells enriched from blood (not recorded which). This chain joins TRBV28 and TRBJ1-2, with D unresolved. CDR3 loop: CASSLTGSGYGYTF. DNA of the CDR3: TGTGCCAGCAGTTTAACCGGGTCGGGCTATGGCTACACCTTC.